The 12 T cell receptor beta chains in this list originate from one sample, sequenced in a study of cytomegalovirus exposure and HLA in healthy donors. PCR used 60 Vbeta primers and 13 Jbeta primers. Sequencing was performed with immunoSEQ multiplex PCR; in TCRdb, only in-frame clones are kept and a portion is missing. Of some 76,000 clones in the sample, about nine tenths were seen once. Sequencing was performed on PBMCs. The receptors derive from a woman between 25 and 40 years old in good health and CMV-seronegative.

The rearrangement joins TRBV30 to TRBJ1-2, with 11 bases matching TRBD1. CDR3 length: 14 residues. With V trimmed by 4 bases and J by 5 bases, 6 bases remained unmatched. Germline CDR1 reads GTSNPN; CDR2 reads SVGIG (reference sequence). Here the CDR3 DNA reads TGTGCCTGGACCCCGGGACAGGGGGTTTATGGCTACACCTTC. Its protein is CAWTPGQGVYGYTF.

This clone was counted once. The genes are TRBV9 and TRBJ2-7; TRBD1 matches 7 bases. The CDR3 loop spans 17 amino acids. V lost 2 bases to trimming and J lost 6 bases; unmatched junction nucleotides: 17. The germline V gene has CDR1 SGDLS and CDR2 YYNGEE. The DNA of the CDR3 is TGTGCCAGCAGCGTCCGAGACGGGACAGCGTCGAGGAGCGAGCAGTACTTC. Its protein product is CASSVRDGTASRSEQYF.

A single count supports this clone. The chain carries TRBV6-1 and TRBJ2-5; TRBD1 aligns across 8 bases. The DNA matches TRBJ2-7 better at its end, which makes the J call doubtful. This CDR3 contains 15 residues. Germline values: CDR1 MNHNS, CDR2 SASEGT. CDR3 amino acids: CASSETGTGSYEQYF. The DNA for the CDR3 is TGTGCCAGCAGTGAAACCGGGACAGGTTCTTACGAGCAGTACTTC.

The rearrangement joins TRBV9 to TRBJ2-5; 10 bases agree with TRBD2. Germline V gene sequence: CDR1 SGDLS, CDR2 YYNGEE. The trim removed 0 bases at V and 1 base at J, leaving 6 bases unmatched. This CDR3 comprises 17 residues. CDR3 sequence: CASSVGLGLAVQETQYF. DNA of the CDR3: TGTGCCAGCAGCGTAGGACTAGGACTAGCGGTCCAAGAGACCCAGTACTTC.

The gene calls are TRBV9 and TRBJ2-7; 8 bases line up with TRBD2. Germline loops: CDR1 SGDLS, CDR2 YYNGEE. This CDR3 spans 15 amino acids. The J segment lost 1 base and the V segment lost 2 bases, leaving 5 bases of the junction unmatched. The CDR3: CASSVDSGISYEQYF. The CDR3 DNA follows: TGTGCCAGCAGCGTGGATAGCGGGATTTCCTACGAGCAGTACTTC.

This chain connects TRBV5-1 to TRBJ1-1; D may be TRBD1 (6 bases). Germline CDR1 and CDR2: SGHRS and YFSETQ. This CDR3 is built from 13 residues. Trimming pared 6 bases from V and 5 bases from J, leaving 14 bases between. Here the CDR3 DNA reads TGCGCCAGCAACATTGCGGGGGCTACTGAAGCTTTCTTT. Protein sequence: CASNIAGATEAFF.

The gene calls are TRBV28 and TRBJ1-2; D is possibly TRBD1 (6 bases). The V and J ends lost 8 bases and 6 bases respectively, with 16 bases between them. This CDR3 has 13 residues. Germline CDR1 reads MDHEN; CDR2 reads SYDVKM. The CDR3 sequence is CASGQGFWDGYTF. CDR3 nucleotides: TGTGCCAGCGGGCAGGGGTTTTGGGATGGCTACACCTTC.

The chain joins TRBV13 to TRBJ2-7; 8 bases are a match to TRBD2. The CDR3 extends over 14 amino acids. CDR1 and CDR2 (germline): PRHDT, FYEKMQ (reference sequence). V shed 3 bases and J 0 bases; nucleotides not matched to a gene: 1. The CDR3 loop reads CASSFSGNSYEQYF. In nucleotides, the CDR3 is TGTGCCAGCAGCTTTAGCGGGAACTCCTACGAGCAGTACTTC.

This chain uses TRBV28 with TRBJ2-7, with 7 bases that match TRBD1. The V gene end was trimmed by 7 bases and the J gene end by 2 bases; junction bases not matched to a gene: 8. CDR3 length equals 14 residues. Germline V gene sequence: CDR1 MDHEN, CDR2 SYDVKM. The CDR3 reads CASIPYRGTYEQYF. The CDR3 bases are TGTGCCAGCATCCCCTACAGGGGAACCTACGAGCAGTACTTC.

This clone was recorded only once. CDR3 amino acids: CASTLPGQGSYGYTF. In DNA, the CDR3 is TGTGCCAGCACCCTCCCGGGACAGGGAAGCTATGGCTACACCTTC. The chain joins TRBV28 to TRBJ1-2; the match to TRBD1 covers 9 bases. From germline, CDR1 is MDHEN and CDR2 SYDVKM. V lost 7 bases to trimming and J lost 4 bases; unmatched junction nucleotides: 10. The CDR3 is made up of 15 amino acids.

V gene TRBV5-1 combines with J gene TRBJ2-1; TRBD2 matches 8 bases. The CDR3 runs to 16 residues. Looked up from germline, CDR1 is SGHRS and CDR2 is YFSETQ. Losses at the gene ends were 3 bases for V and 0 bases for J; bases not matched to a gene: 5. Here the CDR3 reads CASSSSGSVSYNEQFF. DNA for the CDR3: TGCGCCAGCAGCTCGAGCGGGAGTGTCTCCTACAATGAGCAGTTCTTC.

This clone was seen just once. The chain joins TRBV6-1 to TRBJ2-2; D is possibly TRBD2 (6 bases). The CDR3 covers 13 residues. Trimming pared 11 bases from V and 1 base from J, leaving 11 bases between. CDR1 and CDR2 (germline): MNHNS, SASEGT. As DNA, the CDR3 is TGTGCCGCGCCGCGGGAGAACACCGGGGAGCTGTTTTTT. It translates to CAAPRENTGELFF.